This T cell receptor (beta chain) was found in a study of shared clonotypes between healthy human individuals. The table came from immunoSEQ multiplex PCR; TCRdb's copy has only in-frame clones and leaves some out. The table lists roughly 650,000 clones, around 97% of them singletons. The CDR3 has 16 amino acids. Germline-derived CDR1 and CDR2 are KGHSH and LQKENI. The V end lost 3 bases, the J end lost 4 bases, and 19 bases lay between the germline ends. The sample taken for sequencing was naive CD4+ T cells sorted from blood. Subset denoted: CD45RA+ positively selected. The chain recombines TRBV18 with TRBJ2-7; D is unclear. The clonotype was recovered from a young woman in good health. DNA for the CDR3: TGTGCCAGCTCACCCCCCAGGACCCGATCCGGATACGAGCAGTACTTC. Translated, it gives CASSPPRTRSGYEQYF.